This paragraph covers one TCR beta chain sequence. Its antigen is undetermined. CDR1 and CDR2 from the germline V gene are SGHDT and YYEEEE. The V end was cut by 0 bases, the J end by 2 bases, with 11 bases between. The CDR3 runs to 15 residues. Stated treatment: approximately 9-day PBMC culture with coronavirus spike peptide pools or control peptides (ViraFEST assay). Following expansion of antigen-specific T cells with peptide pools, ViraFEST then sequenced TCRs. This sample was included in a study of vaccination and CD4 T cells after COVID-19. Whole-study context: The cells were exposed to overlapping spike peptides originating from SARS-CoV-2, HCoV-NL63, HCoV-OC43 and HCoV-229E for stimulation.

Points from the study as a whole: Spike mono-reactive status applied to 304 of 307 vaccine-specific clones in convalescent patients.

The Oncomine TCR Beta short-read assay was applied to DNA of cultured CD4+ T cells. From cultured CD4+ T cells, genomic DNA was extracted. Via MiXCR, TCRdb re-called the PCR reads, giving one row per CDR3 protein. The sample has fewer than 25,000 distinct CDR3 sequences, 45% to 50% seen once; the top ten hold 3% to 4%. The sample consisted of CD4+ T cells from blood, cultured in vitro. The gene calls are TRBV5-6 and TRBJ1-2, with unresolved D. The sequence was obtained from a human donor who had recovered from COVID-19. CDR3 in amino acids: CASSLGLRANYGYTF. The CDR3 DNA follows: TGTGCCAGCAGCTTGGGACTGAGAGCAAACTATGGCTACACCTTC.